This is a list of T cell receptor beta chains from one sample in a study of blood T cell repertoires in COVID-19. Clones were read by immunoSEQ multiplex PCR, and TCRdb kept only the in-frame ones, dropping some. The repertoire has some 120,000 clones, approximately 68% of them found once; the top ten carry about 2.2%. Sequencing input: peripheral blood. The receptors shown here come from a woman in her sixties or seventies with acute or convalescent COVID-19. Each CDR3 is given without its conserved first and last residue.

>TRBV4-3|TRBJ1-2|12
ASSQATGQAGYT
>TRBV19|TRBJ1-5|10
ASSHSDRPQH
>TRBV10-3|TRBJ2-1|14
AISGGTRGSYNEQF
>TRBV7-6|TRBJ2-3|14
ASSSPSGGAADTQY
>TRBV7-9|TRBJ1-2|11
ASSAGTDYGYT
>TRBV4-3|TRBJ1-4|11
ASSHSTGEKLF
>TRBV28|TRBJ2-7|10
AIGQGAYEQY
>TRBV19|TRBJ1-1|12
ASSRGEVNTEAF
>TRBV15|TRBJ2-3|16
ATSSPDRGLNPTDTQY
>TRBV19|TRBJ2-1|13
ASSRGGPRGNEQF
>TRBV19|TRBJ1-2|12
ASSTGQGTYGYT
>TRBV5-1|TRBJ2-1|15
ASSPRRAGGSYNEQF
>TRBV5-5|TRBJ1-2|14
ASSYARPGTDSGYT
>TRBV7-9|TRBJ1-6|10
ASSLVASPLH
>TRBV10-2|TRBJ2-1|12
ASRPLAGGNEQF